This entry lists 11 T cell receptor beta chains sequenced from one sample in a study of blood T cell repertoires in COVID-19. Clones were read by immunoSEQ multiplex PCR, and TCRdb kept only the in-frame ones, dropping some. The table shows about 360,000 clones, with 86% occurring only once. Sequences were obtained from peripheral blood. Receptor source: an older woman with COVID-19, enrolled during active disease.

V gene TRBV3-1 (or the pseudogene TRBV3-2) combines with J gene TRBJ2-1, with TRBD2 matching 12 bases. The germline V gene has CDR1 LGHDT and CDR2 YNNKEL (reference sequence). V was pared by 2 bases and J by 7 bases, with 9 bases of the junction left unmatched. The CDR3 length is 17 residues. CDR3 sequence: CASSQSSGGAGPNEQFF. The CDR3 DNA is TGTGCCAGCAGCCAATCTAGCGGGGGGGCCGGCCCTAATGAGCAGTTCTTC.

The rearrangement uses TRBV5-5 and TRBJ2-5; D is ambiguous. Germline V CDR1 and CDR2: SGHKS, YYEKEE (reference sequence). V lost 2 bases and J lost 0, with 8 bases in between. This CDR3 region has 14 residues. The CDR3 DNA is TGTGCCAGCAGCTTCGAGCCGTACCAAGAGACCCAGTACTTC. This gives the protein CASSFEPYQETQYF. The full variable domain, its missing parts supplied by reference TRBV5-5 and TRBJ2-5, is DAGVTQSPTHLIKTRGQQVTLRCSPISGHKSVSWYQQVLGQGPQFIFQYYEKEERGRGNFPDRFSARQFPNYSSELNVNALLLGDSALYLCASSFEPYQETQYFGPGTRLLVL.

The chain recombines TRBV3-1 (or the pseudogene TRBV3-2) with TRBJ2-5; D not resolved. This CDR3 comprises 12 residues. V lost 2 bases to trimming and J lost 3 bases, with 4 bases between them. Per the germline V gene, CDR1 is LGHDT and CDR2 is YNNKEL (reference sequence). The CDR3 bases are TGTGCCAGCAGCCAACCGGAAGAGACCCAGTACTTC. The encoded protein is CASSQPEETQYF.

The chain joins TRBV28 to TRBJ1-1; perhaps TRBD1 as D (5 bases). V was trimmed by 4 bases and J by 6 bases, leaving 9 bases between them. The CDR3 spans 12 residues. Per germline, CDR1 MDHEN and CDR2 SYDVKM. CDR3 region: CASSWGRAEAFF. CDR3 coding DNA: TGTGCCAGCAGTTGGGGGAGGGCTGAAGCTTTCTTT.

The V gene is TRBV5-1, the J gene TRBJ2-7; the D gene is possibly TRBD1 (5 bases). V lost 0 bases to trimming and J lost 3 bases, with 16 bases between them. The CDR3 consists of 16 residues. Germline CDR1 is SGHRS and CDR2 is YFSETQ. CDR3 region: CASSLATVGVLYEQYF. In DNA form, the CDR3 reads TGCGCCAGCAGCTTGGCCACAGTAGGGGTCCTCTACGAGCAGTACTTC.

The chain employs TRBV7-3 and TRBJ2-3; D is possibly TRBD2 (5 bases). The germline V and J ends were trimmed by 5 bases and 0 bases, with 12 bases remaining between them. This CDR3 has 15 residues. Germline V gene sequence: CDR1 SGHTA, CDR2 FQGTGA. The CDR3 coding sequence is TGTGCCAGCAGCCAACACGGGGTTAGCACAGATACGCAGTATTTT. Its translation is CASSQHGVSTDTQYF.

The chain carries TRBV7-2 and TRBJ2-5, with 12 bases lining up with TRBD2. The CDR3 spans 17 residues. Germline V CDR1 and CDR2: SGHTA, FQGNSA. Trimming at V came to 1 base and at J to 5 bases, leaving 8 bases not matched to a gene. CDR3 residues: CASSLGVLAGGMETQYF. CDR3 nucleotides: TGTGCCAGCAGCTTAGGGGTTCTAGCGGGGGGGATGGAGACCCAGTACTTC.

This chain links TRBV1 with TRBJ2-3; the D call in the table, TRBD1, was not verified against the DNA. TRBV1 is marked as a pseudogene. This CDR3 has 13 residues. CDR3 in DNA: TGCACCAGCAGCCACTTGGGCCCAGATACGCAGTATTTT. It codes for CTSSHLGPDTQYF.

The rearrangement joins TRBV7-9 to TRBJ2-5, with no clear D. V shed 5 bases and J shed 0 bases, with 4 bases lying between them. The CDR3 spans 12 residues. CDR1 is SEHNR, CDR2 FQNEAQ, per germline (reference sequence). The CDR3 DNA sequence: TGTGCCAGCAGCCAGTACCAAGAGACCCAGTACTTC. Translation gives CASSQYQETQYF.

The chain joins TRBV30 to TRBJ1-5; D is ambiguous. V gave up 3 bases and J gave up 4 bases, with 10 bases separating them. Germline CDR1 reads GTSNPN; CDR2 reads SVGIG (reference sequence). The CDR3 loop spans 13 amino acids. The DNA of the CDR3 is TGTGCCTGGAGGGGCAGTCTTAATCAGCCCCAGCATTTT. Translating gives CAWRGSLNQPQHF.

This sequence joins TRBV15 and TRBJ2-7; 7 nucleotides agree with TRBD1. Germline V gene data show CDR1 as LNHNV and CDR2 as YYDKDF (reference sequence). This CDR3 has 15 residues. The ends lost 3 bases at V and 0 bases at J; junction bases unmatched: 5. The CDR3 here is CATSRVGQSSYEQYF. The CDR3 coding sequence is TGTGCCACCAGCAGGGTGGGACAGAGCTCCTACGAGCAGTACTTC.